Presented here are 3 T cell receptor beta chains from one specimen sequenced in a study of metastatic and nonmetastatic thyroid tumors. TCRdb re-analyzed the PCR reads through MiXCR. The sample holds tens of thousands of clones, more than 25% seen once. There were no patients who had received any treatment before thyroid surgery. The specimen was blood. The receptors here all came from a male donor with papillary thyroid cancer or a benign thyroid nodule (not recorded which). Some clones in this sample may be carry-over from other donors' samples.

This clone occurred many times. This chain links TRBV11-2 with TRBJ2-3; the D call may be TRBD1 or TRBD2 (5 bases each). The V end was cut by 4 bases, the J end by 2 bases, with 10 bases between. Germline V gives CDR1 SGHAT, CDR2 FQNNGV. This CDR3 has 14 amino acids. CDR3 sequence: CASSSAGTTDTQYF. The CDR3 region has the DNA TGTGCCAGCAGCTCCGCCGGGACCACAGATACGCAGTATTTT. Using reference TRBV11-2 and TRBJ2-3 for the parts outside the CDR3, the full variable domain is EAGVAQSPRYKIIEKRQSVAFWCNPISGHATLYWYQQILGQGPKLLIQFQNNGVVDDSQLPKDRFSAERLKGVDSTLKIQPAKLEDSAVYLCASSSAGTTDTQYFGPGTRLTVL.

This clone was counted ten times or more. V and J are TRBV2 and TRBJ1-5; no reliable D call. Germline CDR1 and CDR2: SNHLY and FYNNEI. The CDR3 covers 13 residues. V lost 2 bases and J lost 4, with 6 bases in between. The CDR3 nucleotides are TGTGCCAGCAGTGAAATTAGAAATCAGCCCCAGCATTTT. It encodes CASSEIRNQPQHF.

This clone was seen a single time. The chain has TRBV7-2 and TRBJ1-3; the D gene is possibly TRBD1 (6 bases). Germline CDR1 SGHTA, CDR2 FQGNSA. The CDR3 is 15 residues long. With 6 bases removed from V and 4 bases from J, the gap between germline ends came to 16 bases. The CDR3: CASRLQGASGNTIYF. CDR3 bases: TGTGCCAGCAGATTACAGGGCGCCTCAGGAAACACCATATATTTT.